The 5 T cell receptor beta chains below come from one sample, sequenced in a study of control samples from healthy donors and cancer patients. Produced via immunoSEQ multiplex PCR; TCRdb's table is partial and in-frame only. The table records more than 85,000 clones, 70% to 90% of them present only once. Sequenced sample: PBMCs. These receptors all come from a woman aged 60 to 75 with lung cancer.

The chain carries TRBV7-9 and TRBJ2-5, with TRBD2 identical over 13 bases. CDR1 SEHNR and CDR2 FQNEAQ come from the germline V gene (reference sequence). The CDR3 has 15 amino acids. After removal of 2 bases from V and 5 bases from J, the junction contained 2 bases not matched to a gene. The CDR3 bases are TGTGCCAGCAGCTTAAGGACTAGCGGGAGTGAGACCCAGTACTTC. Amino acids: CASSLRTSGSETQYF.

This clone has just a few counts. The CDR3 DNA sequence: TGTGCCAGCATCGGGGCCCGGGAAGACACTGAAGCTTTCTTT. It yields the protein CASIGAREDTEAFF. The rearrangement uses TRBV6-5 and TRBJ1-1, with D tentatively TRBD1 (5 bases). The germline V gene encodes CDR1 MNHEY and CDR2 SVGAGI. The CDR3 is 14 amino acids. Trimming removed 7 bases at V and 3 bases at J, with 15 bases between.

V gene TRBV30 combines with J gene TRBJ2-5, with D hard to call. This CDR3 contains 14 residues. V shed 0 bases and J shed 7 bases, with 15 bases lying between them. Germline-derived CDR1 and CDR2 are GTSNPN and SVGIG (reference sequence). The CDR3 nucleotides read TGTGCCTGGAGTGTCCGCGGAATGGCCGGGACCCAGTACTTC. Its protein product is CAWSVRGMAGTQYF.

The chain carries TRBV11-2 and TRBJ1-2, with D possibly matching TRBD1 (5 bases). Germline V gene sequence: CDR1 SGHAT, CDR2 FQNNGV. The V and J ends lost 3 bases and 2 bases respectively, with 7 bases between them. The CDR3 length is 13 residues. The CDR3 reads CASSFQGNYGYTF. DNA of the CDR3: TGTGCCAGCAGCTTTCAGGGCAACTATGGCTACACCTTC.

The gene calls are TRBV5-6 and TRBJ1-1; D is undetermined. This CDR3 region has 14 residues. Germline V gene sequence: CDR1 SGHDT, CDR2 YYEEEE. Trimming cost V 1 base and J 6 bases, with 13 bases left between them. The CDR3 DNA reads TGTGCCAGCAGCTTGAGGCGGGTTGGGGCTGAAGCTTTCTTT. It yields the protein CASSLRRVGAEAFF.